This section outlines one T cell receptor beta chain sequence together with its context. The sample is drawn from a study of prognosis after radiotherapy for stage I lung cancer. Template was genomic DNA; TCR beta CDR3 amplified in two multiplex PCR rounds. The first round of PCR was done with primers that matched each TRBV and TRBJ gene. TCRdb re-analysed the multiplex PCR reads in MiXCR, keeping a single row per CDR3 protein. The sample yields about 51,000 distinct CDR3 sequences, less than 35% seen once. The CDR3 contains 13 residues. Trimming stripped 6 bases from V and 3 bases from J, with 11 bases between. Germline CDR1 reads MNHEY; CDR2 reads SMNVEV (reference sequence).

Sequencing was performed on PBMCs, taken before or after stereotactic body radiation therapy (not recorded which). The chain employs TRBV27 and TRBJ2-5, with a tentative D call TRBD2 (5 bases). This receptor was obtained from a donor aged 50 or older with non-small cell lung cancer. CDR3 coding DNA: TGTGCCAGCAGCCCGGACTGGGAAGAGACCCAGTACTTC. Translated, it gives CASSPDWEETQYF.